Described below is a single T cell receptor beta chain sequence and its context. The data derive from a study of blood T cell repertoires in COVID-19. Study information: Specimens from acute and convalescent COVID-19 originated in the United States, Italy and Spain.

Recruits, aged roughly 18 to 95 years, lived in 24 US areas. Clinical history reported by participants formed the basis on which cohorts were assigned. Study processing details: Reference gene primer amplification gave nucleated cell count estimates. Assay: immunoSEQ multiplex PCR; the TCRdb copy retains only in-frame clones and omits some. V and J calls and clone size are given by that table; D and trimming were obtained from the DNA. Of more than 300,000 clones listed, 90% are singletons. Per the germline V gene, CDR1 is SGHDT and CDR2 is YYEEEE. With 1 base clipped from V and 10 bases from J, the junction kept 6 bases outside the gene matches. The CDR3 covers 16 residues.

The TCR originated in a woman in her twenties or thirties who had been exposed to COVID-19. Input material: PBMCs or T cells enriched from blood (not recorded which). V gene TRBV5-6 combines with J gene TRBJ1-6; 12 nucleotides align to TRBD1. CDR3 sequence (DNA): TGTGCCAGCAGCTTGTGGGGGACAGGGGGCGCGTCACCCCTCCACTTT. Translating gives CASSLWGTGGASPLHF.